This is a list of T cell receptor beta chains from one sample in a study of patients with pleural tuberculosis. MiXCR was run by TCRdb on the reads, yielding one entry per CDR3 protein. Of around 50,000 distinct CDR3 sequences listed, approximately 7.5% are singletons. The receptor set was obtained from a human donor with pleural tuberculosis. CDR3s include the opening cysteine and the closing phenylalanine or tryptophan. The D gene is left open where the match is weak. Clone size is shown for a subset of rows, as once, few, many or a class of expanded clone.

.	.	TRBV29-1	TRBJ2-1	TGCAGCGTTGTTGGGCGGGTTAACTACAATGAGCAGTTCTTC	CSVVGRVNYNEQFF
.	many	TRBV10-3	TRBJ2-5	TGTGCCATCAGGGGGACTGAGCAAGAGACCCAGTACTTC	CAIRGTEQETQYF
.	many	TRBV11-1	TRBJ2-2	TGTGCCAGCAGCTTAGTTGGCACCGGGGAGCTGTTTTTT	CASSLVGTGELFF
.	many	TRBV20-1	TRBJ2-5	TGCAGTGCTAGTTTTAGAGAGACCCAGTACTTC	CSASFRETQYF
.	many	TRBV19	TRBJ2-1	TGTGCCAGTAGTCCGACGCGGGGCCTTAGCAATGAGCAGTTCTTC	CASSPTRGLSNEQFF
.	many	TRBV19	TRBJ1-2	TGTGCCAGTGCGGCAGAGAACTATGGCTACACCTTC	CASAAENYGYTF
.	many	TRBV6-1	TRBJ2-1	TGTGCCAGCAGTACCTTCGACAGCCCCAATGAGCAGTTCTTC	CASSTFDSPNEQFF
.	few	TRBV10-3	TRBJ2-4	TGTGCCATCAGTGAACTAGTGGGGCATCAGTACTTC	CAISELVGHQYF
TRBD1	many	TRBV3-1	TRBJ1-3	TGTGCCAGCAGCCTACGGGACAGCAGCTCTGGAAACACCATATATTTT	CASSLRDSSSGNTIYF
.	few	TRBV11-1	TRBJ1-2	TGTGCCAGCAGCTCAGACAGTACCTATGGCTACACCTTC	CASSSDSTYGYTF
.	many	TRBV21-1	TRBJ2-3	TGTGCCAGCAGCAACCTCCCCAGCGGAGGCACAGATACGCAGTATTTT	CASSNLPSGGTDTQYF
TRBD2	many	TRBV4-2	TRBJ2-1	TGTGCCAGCAGCCCAATACTAGCGGGAGAAAAAGACAATGAGCAGTTCTTC	CASSPILAGEKDNEQFF
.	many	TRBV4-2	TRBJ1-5	TGTGCCAGCAGCCAGCGGGTAAATCAGCCCCAGCATTTT	CASSQRVNQPQHF
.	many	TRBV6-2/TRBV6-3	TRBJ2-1	TGTGCCAGCAGTTGGACGAGTAACAATGAGCAGTTCTTC	CASSWTSNNEQFF
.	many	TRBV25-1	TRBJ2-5	TGTGCCAGCAGGGTGTCTGGTCAAGAGACCCAGTACTTC	CASRVSGQETQYF
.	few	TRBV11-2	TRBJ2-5	TGTGCCAGCAGCTTAGGCCCGGGGGCGGGAGAGACCCAGTACTTC	CASSLGPGAGETQYF
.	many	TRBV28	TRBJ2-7	TGTGCCAGCAGTTCCCGCCAGGTCCCACAACCCTACGAGCAGTACTTC	CASSSRQVPQPYEQYF
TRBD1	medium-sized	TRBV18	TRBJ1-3	TGTGCCAGCTCACCACGGACAGGGGGCGAAAACACCATATATTTT	CASSPRTGGENTIYF
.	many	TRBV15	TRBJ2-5	TGTGCCACCAGCAGAGATCGAGGACAGCAAGAGACCCAGTACTTC	CATSRDRGQQETQYF
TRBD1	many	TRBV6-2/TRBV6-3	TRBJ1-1	TGTGCCAGCAGTCACCCCGTGACAGGGGTTGATACTGAAGCTTTCTTT	CASSHPVTGVDTEAFF
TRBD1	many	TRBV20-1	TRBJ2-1	TGCAGTGCTTGGGACAGGGGGCCCAATGAGCAGTTCTTC	CSAWDRGPNEQFF
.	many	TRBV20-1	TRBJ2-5	TGCAGTGCAGCCCCCTCACTCGGAGAGACCCAGTACTTC	CSAAPSLGETQYF
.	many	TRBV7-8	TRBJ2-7	TGTGCCAGCGGTCCGCGCGCCCGGTCCTACGAGCAGTACTTC	CASGPRARSYEQYF
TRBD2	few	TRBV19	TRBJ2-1	TGTGCCAGTAAGAACGCGGGAGCGGTCCTCAATGAGCAGTTCTTC	CASKNAGAVLNEQFF
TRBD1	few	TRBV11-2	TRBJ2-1	TGTGCCAGCAGCTTGGACAGGGTGGGGAATGAGCAGTTCTTC	CASSLDRVGNEQFF
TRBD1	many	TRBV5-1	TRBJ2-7	TGCGCCAGCAGCCGGACAGGGGAGGAACGGCAGTACTTC	CASSRTGEERQYF
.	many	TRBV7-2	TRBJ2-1	TGTCAGAGCGGCTACAATGAGCAGTTCTTC	CQSGYNEQFF
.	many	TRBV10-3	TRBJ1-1	TGTGCCATCAGTGAGGGCGGTGACACTGAAGCTTTCTTT	CAISEGGDTEAFF
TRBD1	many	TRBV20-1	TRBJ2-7	TGCAGTGCTACAGGGGGGACAGGATCCTACGAGCAGTACTTC	CSATGGTGSYEQYF
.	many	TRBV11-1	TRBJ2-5	TGTGCCAGCAGCTTAGGCAGGGGCCTACAAGAGACCCAGTACTTC	CASSLGRGLQETQYF
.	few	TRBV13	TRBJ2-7	TGTGCCAGCAGCCCCAAGGGCAGGGCTTACGAGCAGTACTTC	CASSPKGRAYEQYF
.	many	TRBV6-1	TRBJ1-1	TGTGCCAGCACCCAATATGAGGAGAACACTGAAGCTTTCTTT	CASTQYEENTEAFF
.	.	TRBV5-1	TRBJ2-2	TGCGCCAGCAGCTTTTCGGGTTCCACCGGGGAGCTGTTTTTT	CASSFSGSTGELFF
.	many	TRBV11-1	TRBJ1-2	TGTGCCAGCAGCTTAAACAACTATGGCTACACCTTC	CASSLNNYGYTF
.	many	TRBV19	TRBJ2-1	TGTGCCAGTAGTGTGAGGGGGTACAATGAGCAGTTCTTC	CASSVRGYNEQFF
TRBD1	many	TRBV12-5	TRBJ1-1	TGTGCTAGTGGTTTAACCGCCGGGACAGTGAACACTGAAGCTTTCTTT	CASGLTAGTVNTEAFF
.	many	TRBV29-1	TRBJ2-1	TGCAGCGTTGCAGGGGCCGAGTACAATGAGCAGTTCTTC	CSVAGAEYNEQFF
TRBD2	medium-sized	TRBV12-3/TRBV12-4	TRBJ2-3	TGTGCCAGCAGTTGGCAAATAGCGGGAGGGCAAGATACGCAGTATTTT	CASSWQIAGGQDTQYF
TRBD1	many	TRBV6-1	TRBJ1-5	TGTGCCAGCAGTCGGACAGGTAATCAGCCCCAGCATTTT	CASSRTGNQPQHF
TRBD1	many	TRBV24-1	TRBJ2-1	TGTGCCACCAGTGATCCCGGACAGGGGGCGTACAATGAGCAGTTCTTC	CATSDPGQGAYNEQFF
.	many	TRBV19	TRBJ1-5	TGTGCCAGTAGTCCCTGGGGGGATCAGCCCCAGCATTTT	CASSPWGDQPQHF
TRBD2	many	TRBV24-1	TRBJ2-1	TGTGCCACCAGTGTGGCTAGCGGGAGACATGAGCAGTTCTTC	CATSVASGRHEQFF